The rows below give T cell receptor beta chains drawn from one sample of a study of blood T cell repertoires in COVID-19. The repertoire was sequenced with immunoSEQ multiplex PCR; TCRdb's copy has only in-frame clones and lacks some. Here the sample spans fewer than 250,000 clones, roughly 90% being singletons. The specimen sequenced was PBMCs or T cells enriched from blood (not recorded which). These receptor sequences come from a woman in her 30s with acute COVID-19. Both conserved end residues are part of each CDR3. A D gene is named only where the DNA matches it firmly. Size is omitted from some rows. Given values are once, few, many or a class for expanded clones.

TRBJ1-1 - TRBV11-3 TRBD1 TGTGCCAGCAGCGATTCCCAACCGGGACAGGGGACGACTTTCTTT CASSDSQPGQGTTFF
TRBJ1-2 - TRBV11-1 - TGTGCCAGCAGCTGGGGCTCTAACTATGGCTACACCTTC CASSWGSNYGYTF
TRBJ1-2 - TRBV19 - TGTGCCAGTAGTATCCTCCAGGGCTCCTATGGCTACACCTTC CASSILQGSYGYTF
TRBJ1-1 - TRBV15 - TGTGCCACCAGCAGAGATCTAATAAACACTGAAGCTTTCTTT CATSRDLINTEAFF
TRBJ2-3 - TRBV10-2 - TGCGCCAGCAGATCGGAGCGGACAGTCCTGGGGTATTTT CASRSERTVLGYF
TRBJ1-1 - TRBV6-5 TRBD1 TGTGCCAGCAGAGACAGGGGGCTTTACACTGAAGCTTTCTTT CASRDRGLYTEAFF
TRBJ2-1 - TRBV11-3 TRBD2 TGTGCCAGCAGCTTAGGTAGCGGGGGGGCCTACAATGAGCAGTTCTTC CASSLGSGGAYNEQFF
TRBJ1-6 many TRBV29-1 TRBD1 TGCAGCGTTCGCCAGGGGGGTAATTCACCCCTCCACTTT CSVRQGGNSPLHF
TRBJ1-1 - TRBV11-3 - TGTGCCAGCAGCTTAGAGCCGGACACTGAAGCTTTCTTT CASSLEPDTEAFF
TRBJ1-1 - TRBV3-1/TRBV3-2 - TGTGCCAGCAGCCAAGAGGGTGGGGGCTATGAAGCTTTCTTT CASSQEGGGYEAFF
TRBJ2-1 - TRBV5-6 - TGTGCCAGCAGCTTAAGAGGGTGGGAAAATGAGCAGTTCTTC CASSLRGWENEQFF
TRBJ2-3 - TRBV13 TRBD2 TGTGCCAGCAGCCCCCTCCCCTCTAGCGGGGGGGCCGTGGATAAAGATACGCAGTATTTT CASSPLPSSGGAVDKDTQYF
TRBJ1-4 - TRBV7-9 - TGTGCCAGCGGACCCGGGACACAAAATGAAAAACTGTTTTTT CASGPGTQNEKLFF
TRBJ2-3 - TRBV12-5 - TGTGCTAGTGGTTTGGTACTCAGGGGCGGAACAGATACGCAGTATTTT CASGLVLRGGTDTQYF
TRBJ2-7 - TRBV10-3 TRBD1 TGTGCCATCAGTGAGTCGACCGACAGGGTCAACGAGCAGTACTTC CAISESTDRVNEQYF
TRBJ1-5 - TRBV6-6 - TGTGCCAGCACCGGACAGTACAATCAGCCCCAGCATTTT CASTGQYNQPQHF
TRBJ2-1 once TRBV27 - TGTGCCAGCAGCTCATTGACAGGTTTCTACAATGAGCAGTTCTTC CASSSLTGFYNEQFF
TRBJ2-2 few TRBV30 - TGTGCGGGAGGTTTGGGCAGGGACGATACCGGGGAGCTGTTTTTT CAGGLGRDDTGELFF
TRBJ1-2 medium-sized TRBV2 - TGTGCCAGCAAGGGGGACTATGGCTACACCTTC CASKGDYGYTF
TRBJ2-7 - TRBV7-2 - TGTGCCAGCAGCTTAGACCGGGACAACTACGAGCAGTACTTC CASSLDRDNYEQYF
TRBJ2-6 - TRBV19 TRBD1 TGTGCCAGTAGCCCGGGCAGGGGGCTCTCTGGGGCCAACGTCCTGACTTTC CASSPGRGLSGANVLTF
TRBJ2-5 - TRBV10-3 TRBD2 TGTGCCATCAGCCCGGGACTAGCGGGGGGGCCGACGGAGACCCAGTACTTC CAISPGLAGGPTETQYF
TRBJ1-2 - TRBV4-3 - TGCGCCAGCAGCCAAGTAGCAGGGTATGGCTACACCTTC CASSQVAGYGYTF
TRBJ1-1 - TRBV18 TRBD1 TGTGCCAGCTCAGCCGGGACAGGGGGCCCTGAAGCTTTCTTT CASSAGTGGPEAFF
TRBJ1-5 - TRBV15 - TGTGCCACCAGCAGAGATCCGGGAAGTCAGCCCCAGCATTTT CATSRDPGSQPQHF
TRBJ2-3 - TRBV10-3 - TGTGCCATGAGTGACGGGTCTCTGCAGTATTTT CAMSDGSLQYF
TRBJ1-1 - TRBV29-1 - TGCAGCGTTGCTTCAGGAGGGTACACTGAAGCTTTCTTT CSVASGGYTEAFF
TRBJ2-5 - TRBV24-1 TRBD2 TGTGCCACCAGTGACCCAATCGGGGGGGGAGAGACCCAGTACTTC CATSDPIGGGETQYF
TRBJ1-1 - TRBV7-8 - TGTGCCAGCAGCCGAGACAGCAACACTGAAGCTTTCTTT CASSRDSNTEAFF